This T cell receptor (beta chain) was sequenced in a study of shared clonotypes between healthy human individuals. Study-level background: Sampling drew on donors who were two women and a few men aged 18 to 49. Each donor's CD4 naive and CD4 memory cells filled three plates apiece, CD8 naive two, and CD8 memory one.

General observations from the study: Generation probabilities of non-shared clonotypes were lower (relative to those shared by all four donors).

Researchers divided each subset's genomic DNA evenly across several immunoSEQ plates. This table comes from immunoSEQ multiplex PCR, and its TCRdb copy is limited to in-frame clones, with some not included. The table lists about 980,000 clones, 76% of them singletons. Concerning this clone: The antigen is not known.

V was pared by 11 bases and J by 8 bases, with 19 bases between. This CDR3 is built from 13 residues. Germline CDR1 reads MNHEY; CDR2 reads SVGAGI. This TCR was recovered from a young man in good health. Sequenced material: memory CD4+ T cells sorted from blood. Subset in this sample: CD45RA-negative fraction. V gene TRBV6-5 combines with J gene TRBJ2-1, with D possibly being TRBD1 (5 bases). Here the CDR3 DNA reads TGTGCCGTGGGGCGGTCTAGAGTCCATGAGCAGTTCTTC. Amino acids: CAVGRSRVHEQFF.